The 16 T cell receptor beta chains reported below all come from one sample, sequenced in a study of blood T cell repertoires in COVID-19. Clones were read by immunoSEQ multiplex PCR, and TCRdb kept only the in-frame ones, dropping some. The repertoire holds about 300,000 clones, 87% seen once, with approximately 1.6% in the top ten. Sequenced material: peripheral blood. The receptors were gathered from a middle-aged woman who had recovered from COVID-19.

The genes are TRBV7-9 and TRBJ2-2, with D perhaps matching TRBD1 (6 bases). CDR1 is SEHNR, CDR2 FQNEAQ, per germline (reference sequence). The CDR3 has 16 amino acids. The germline V and J ends were trimmed by 7 bases and 4 bases, with 19 bases remaining between them. Here the CDR3 reads CASTSPKGQTTGELFF. CDR3 bases: TGTGCCAGCACCTCCCCTAAAGGACAGACCACCGGGGAGCTGTTTTTT.

The chain links TRBV5-6 to TRBJ2-6; D perhaps matches TRBD1 (5 bases). Germline CDR1 is SGHDT and CDR2 is YYEEEE. Trimming shortened V by 0 bases and J by 0 bases, and 13 bases separated the two germline ends. This CDR3 region has 18 residues. Written as DNA, the CDR3 is TGTGCCAGCAGCTTGGTCGGCAGGGATAGCTCTGGGGCCAACGTCCTGACTTTC. Protein: CASSLVGRDSSGANVLTF.

V is TRBV2 and J is TRBJ1-5; TRBD1 aligns across 7 bases. This CDR3 is 16 amino acids long. Germline loops: CDR1 SNHLY, CDR2 FYNNEI. The J segment lost 1 base and the V segment lost 4 bases, leaving 7 bases of the junction unmatched. As DNA, the CDR3 is TGTGCCAGCAGTGGGAGGGGGCTGTTAAGCAATCAGCCCCAGCATTTT. This gives the protein CASSGRGLLSNQPQHF. Full variable domain (remainder filled in from reference TRBV2 and TRBJ1-5): EPEVTQTPSHQVTQMGQEVILRCVPISNHLYFYWYRQILGQKVEFLVSFYNNEISEKSEIFDDQFSVERPDGSNFTLKIRSTKLEDSAMYFCASSGRGLLSNQPQHFGDGTRLSIL.

This chain links TRBV19 with TRBJ1-2; D unresolved. Trimming cost V 2 bases and J 7 bases, with 17 bases left between them. The CDR3 is made up of 15 amino acids. Germline V gives CDR1 LNHDA, CDR2 SQIVND (reference sequence). CDR3 in amino acids: CASSISGRRNSGYTF. DNA of the CDR3: TGTGCCAGTAGTATATCTGGCAGGAGGAACAGTGGCTACACCTTC.

The V and J genes are TRBV7-8 and TRBJ2-5, with a possible D match to TRBD2 (5 bases). The length of the CDR3 is 15 residues. Trimming stripped 6 bases from V and 4 bases from J, with 18 bases between. Germline CDR1 and CDR2: SGHVS and FQNEAQ. CDR3 residues: CASRSSGRVVETQYF. In DNA form, the CDR3 reads TGTGCCAGCAGATCTTCCGGGCGGGTGGTAGAGACCCAGTACTTC.

The chain joins TRBV12-5 to TRBJ1-5; 7 bases are shared with TRBD1. The CDR3 covers 17 residues. V lost 1 base, J lost 6 bases, and 12 bases stayed unmatched. Germline-derived CDR1 and CDR2 are LGHNT and FRNRAP. Written as DNA, the CDR3 is TGTGCTAGTGGTTTGGGTTTAGGGGGCGACGGGGGTCAGCCCCAGCATTTT. This encodes CASGLGLGGDGGQPQHF.

This chain joins TRBV6-5 and TRBJ2-3; a possible D gene is TRBD1 (5 bases). The CDR3 spans 15 residues. V dropped 1 base and J dropped 5 bases, with 13 bases sitting between them. Germline V gene lookup returns CDR1 MNHEY and CDR2 SVGAGI. This CDR3 reads CASSYFQGAGDTQYF. CDR3 nucleotides: TGTGCCAGCAGTTACTTCCAGGGCGCCGGAGATACGCAGTATTTT.

The rearrangement joins TRBV7-2 to TRBJ2-7; no firm D call. V was clipped by 1 base and J by 4 bases, with 8 bases between them. The germline V gene has CDR1 SGHTA and CDR2 FQGNSA. The CDR3 sequence is 13 residues long. In nucleotides, the CDR3 is TGTGCCAGCAGCTTAGGCGGTGTATACGAGCAGTACTTC. It yields the protein CASSLGGVYEQYF.

The chain is built from TRBV5-8 and TRBJ1-6; TRBD1 might be the D (5 bases). V lost 1 base to trimming and J lost 7 bases, with 12 bases between them. Germline CDR1 SGHTS, CDR2 YDEGEE. This CDR3 comprises 15 residues. CDR3 region: CASSLIAGSNSPLHF. The CDR3 DNA is TGTGCCAGCAGCTTGATCGCAGGGTCCAATTCACCCCTCCACTTT.

The J gene is TRBJ2-5, the V gene TRBV2; tentative D call: TRBD1 (6 bases). Germline CDR1 reads SNHLY; CDR2 reads FYNNEI. V lost 8 bases and J 5 bases, leaving 15 bases between the germline ends. CDR3 size: 13 residues. The CDR3 here is CASWRAGVETQYF. CDR3 nucleotide sequence: TGTGCCAGCTGGCGTGCAGGGGTGGAGACCCAGTACTTC.

The V gene is TRBV24-1, the J gene TRBJ2-7, with 7 bases matching TRBD1. Germline values: CDR1 KGHDR, CDR2 SFDVKD. CDR3 length: 14 residues. V lost 3 bases, J lost 6 bases, and 7 bases stayed unmatched. This chain's CDR3 is CATSDPGQLVEQYF. CDR3 nucleotide sequence: TGTGCCACCAGTGATCCGGGACAGCTCGTCGAGCAGTACTTC.

This chain joins TRBV6-5 and TRBJ1-2; possibly TRBD1 for D (6 bases). Germline-derived CDR1 and CDR2 are MNHEY and SVGAGI. The CDR3 consists of 14 residues. The ends were cut back, 7 bases at V and 1 base at J, with 13 bases in the middle. CDR3 loop: CASNAGTLNYGYTF. In nucleotides, the CDR3 is TGTGCCAGCAACGCCGGGACACTTAACTATGGCTACACCTTC.

In its sample, this clone was seen once. CDR3 region: CASSYHKKRLAAYNEQFF. The CDR3 DNA reads as TGTGCCAGCAGTTACCACAAAAAGAGGCTAGCGGCCTACAATGAGCAGTTCTTC. This chain uses TRBV6-2 or TRBV6-3 with TRBJ2-1; 7 nucleotides agree with TRBD2. The CDR3 contains 18 residues. Per germline, CDR1 MNHEY and CDR2 SVGEGT. V shed 2 bases and J 2 bases; nucleotides not matched to a gene: 12.

This rearrangement joins TRBV9 to TRBJ2-5; TRBD1 agrees at 8 bases. V was clipped by 4 bases and J by 9 bases; unmatched bases: 14. Germline V gene lookup returns CDR1 SGDLS and CDR2 YYNGEE. This CDR3 is 15 amino acids long. CDR3 in amino acids: CASSPSPDRGRSQYF. The DNA of the CDR3 is TGTGCCAGCAGCCCCAGTCCTGACAGGGGTAGGTCCCAGTACTTC.

This clone has a handful of counts. The chain recombines TRBV19 with TRBJ1-4, with TRBD1 matching 8 bases. Germline V lookup: CDR1 LNHDA, CDR2 SQIVND (reference sequence). With 6 bases clipped from V and 7 bases from J, the junction kept 7 bases outside the gene matches. CDR3 size: 14 residues. This chain's CDR3 is CASSADRGVEKLFF. For the CDR3, the DNA is TGTGCCAGTAGCGCCGACAGGGGCGTTGAAAAACTGTTTTTT.

The CDR3 is CASSLAAGGSYEQYF. CDR3 DNA sequence: TGTGCCAGCAGCTTAGCCGCAGGGGGGAGCTACGAGCAGTACTTC. The chain uses TRBV7-2 and TRBJ2-7; D perhaps matches TRBD1 (7 bases). The CDR3 is 15 residues long. With 0 bases removed from V and 3 bases from J, the gap between germline ends came to 12 bases. Germline values: CDR1 SGHTA, CDR2 FQGNSA.